This TCR beta chain was found in a study of blood T cell repertoires in COVID-19. From germline, CDR1 is KGHDR and CDR2 SFDVKD. This CDR3 contains 17 residues. Deletions cut 1 base from V and 2 bases from J, with 15 bases between. TCRdb's table, derived via immunoSEQ multiplex PCR, lists solely in-frame clones and lacks some. The table includes 50,000 to 80,000 clones, more than 80% detected once. The sample taken for sequencing was peripheral blood. This receptor was obtained from a woman aged 80 or over with active COVID-19. V gene TRBV24-1 combines with J gene TRBJ2-3; tentatively, D is TRBD2 (7 bases). The DNA for the CDR3 is TGTGCCACCAGTGATTTAGGGGGGGGGCCGTCCACAGATACGCAGTATTTT. It yields the protein CATSDLGGGPSTDTQYF.